This T cell receptor beta chain comes out of a study of CD8+CD57+ T cells in acquired aplastic anemia. The CDR3 spans 15 residues. V dropped 0 bases and J dropped 10; count of bases not matched to a gene: 4. The germline CDR1 and CDR2 sequences are MRHNA and SNTAGT. Those patients picked for sequencing had displayed CD8+CD57+ cell expansion on flow cytometry. TCR beta VDJ and CDR3 profiles were obtained from a genomic DNA template. TCRdb re-called the reads through MiXCR, storing one row per CDR3 protein. The table records hundreds of thousands of distinct CDR3 sequences, less than 85% of them present only once. Study-level results: For CD8+ Simpson's diversity, patients and controls showed no significant difference.

Of note for this clonotype: Its target is unknown.

Material: sorted CD4+, CD8+, or CD8+CD57+ T cells (not recorded which) from PBMCs. The genes are TRBV6-4 and TRBJ1-6, with 9 bases aligning to TRBD1. This TCR derives from a human donor with aplastic anemia. The CDR3 coding sequence is TGTGCCAGCAGTGACTCGAGTACAGGGGGCTCACCCCTCCACTTT. Protein: CASSDSSTGGSPLHF.